This T cell receptor beta chain was identified during a study of cytomegalovirus exposure and HLA in healthy donors. General study results and limits: Rarity marked most TCR sequences, yet some public TCRs occurred in many donors.

Concerning this clone itself: Its antigen is not identified. Since the CDR3 does not end with the conserved phenylalanine or tryptophan, this likely comes from a read error.

Germline V gene data show CDR1 as SGDLS and CDR2 as YYNGEE. The CDR3 has 14 amino acids. The germline V and J ends were trimmed by 2 bases and 8 bases, with 16 bases remaining between them. Primers for the PCR totalled 60 Vbeta and 13 Jbeta. Data came from immunoSEQ multiplex PCR; TCRdb stores just in-frame clones and leaves some out. The sample lists 50,000 to 75,000 clones; roughly 80% were seen once. This chain uses TRBV9 with TRBJ1-2, with D perhaps matching TRBD1 (5 bases). Sequencing was done on a sample of PBMCs. The receptor comes from a human donor in good health. CDR3 DNA sequence: TGTGCCAGCAGCGTGCCCGGAGGGACTAGAGGCTACACCCTC. Its protein is CASSVPGGTRGYTL.